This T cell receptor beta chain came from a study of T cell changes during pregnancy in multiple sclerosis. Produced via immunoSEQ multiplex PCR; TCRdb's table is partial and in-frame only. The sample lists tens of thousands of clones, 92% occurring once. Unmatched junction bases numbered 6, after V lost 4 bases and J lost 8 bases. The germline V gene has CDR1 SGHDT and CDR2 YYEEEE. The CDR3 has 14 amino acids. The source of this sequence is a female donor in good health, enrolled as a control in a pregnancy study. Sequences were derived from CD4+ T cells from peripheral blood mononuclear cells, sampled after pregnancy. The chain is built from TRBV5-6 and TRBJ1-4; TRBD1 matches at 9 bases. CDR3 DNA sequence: TGTGCCAGCAGCCCCGGGACAGGGCGGGAAAAACTGTTTTTT. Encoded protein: CASSPGTGREKLFF.